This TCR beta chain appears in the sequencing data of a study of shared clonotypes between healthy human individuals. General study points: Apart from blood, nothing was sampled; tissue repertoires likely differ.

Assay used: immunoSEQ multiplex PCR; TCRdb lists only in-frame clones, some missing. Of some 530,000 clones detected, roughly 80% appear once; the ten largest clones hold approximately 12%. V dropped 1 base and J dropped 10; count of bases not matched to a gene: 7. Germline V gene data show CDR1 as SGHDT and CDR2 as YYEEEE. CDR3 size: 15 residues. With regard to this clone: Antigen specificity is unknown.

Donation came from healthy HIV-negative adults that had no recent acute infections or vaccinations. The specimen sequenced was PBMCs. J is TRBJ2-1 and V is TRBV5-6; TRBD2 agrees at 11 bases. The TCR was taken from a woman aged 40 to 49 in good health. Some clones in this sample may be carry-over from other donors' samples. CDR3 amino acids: CASSLMTSGAGEQFF. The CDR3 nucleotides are TGTGCCAGCAGCTTGATGACTAGCGGGGCGGGGGAGCAGTTCTTC. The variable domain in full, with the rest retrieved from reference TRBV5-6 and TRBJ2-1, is DAGVTQSPTHLIKTRGQQVTLRCSPKSGHDTVSWYQQALGQGPQFIFQYYEEEERQRGNFPDRFSGHQFPNYSSELNVNALLLGDSALYLCASSLMTSGAGEQFFGPGTRLTVL.